This T cell receptor (beta chain) is drawn from a study of T-cell memory formation after mild COVID-19. Study conclusions and caveats: Detection of some responders pre-infection suggested pre-existing cross-reactive memory T cells participated.

In TCRdb, the 5' RACE reads were re-called with MiXCR into one record per CDR3 protein. The sample yields 210,000 or so distinct CDR3 sequences, 27% seen once. This CDR3 spans 14 amino acids. V shed 2 bases and J shed 2 bases, with 10 bases lying between them. This clonotype was observed a few times. The antigen remains undetermined. This clonotype was obtained from an adult woman who had mild COVID-19 (a few samples of this study predate the infection). Cell type and time point are not known. The sequencing sample was made of PBMCs or a T cell subset sorted from them (not recorded which). The chain combines TRBV12-3 or TRBV12-4 with TRBJ2-7; D is perhaps TRBD2 (5 bases). The CDR3 region has the DNA TGTGCCAGCAGTTTACGCGGGTTCGCCTACGAGCAGTACTTC. This translates into CASSLRGFAYEQYF.